One and the same sample provided the 2 T cell receptor beta chains below, sequenced in a study of cytomegalovirus exposure and HLA in healthy donors. The PCR employed 60 Vbeta primers together with 13 Jbeta primers. Measured with immunoSEQ multiplex PCR; TCRdb has only the in-frame clones, and not every one. The sample consists of under 200,000 clones, about 76% of them appearing once. The specimen was PBMCs. The origin of the receptors is a woman aged 40 to 55 in good health and CMV-seropositive.

This chain uses TRBV6-5 with TRBJ2-4; D possibly corresponds to TRBD1 (5 bases). This CDR3 is 10 amino acids long. Germline V gene data show CDR1 as MNHEY and CDR2 as SVGAGI. V lost 8 bases and J 8 bases, leaving 7 bases between the germline ends. As DNA, the CDR3 is TGTGCCAGCGGCAGGGACATTCAGTACTTC. Amino acid sequence: CASGRDIQYF.

V gene TRBV18 combines with J gene TRBJ2-3; D unclear. V lost 5 bases, J lost 0 bases, and 3 bases lay in between. CDR3 size: 12 residues. CDR1 is KGHSH and CDR2 is LQKENI in the germline V gene. CDR3 protein: CASSYSTDTQYF. CDR3 in DNA: TGTGCCAGCTCATATAGCACAGATACGCAGTATTTT.